This TCR beta chain is from a study of blood T cell repertoires in COVID-19. Overall study context: Material from acute and convalescent COVID-19 was sourced from the United States, Italy and Spain.

TCRdb's copy holds only in-frame clones and misses some; the assay was immunoSEQ multiplex PCR. The repertoire includes roughly 77,000 clones, 80% to 90% of them detected once, and 6% to 8% sits in the top ten. V lost 6 bases, J lost 5 bases, and 4 bases stayed unmatched. The CDR3 spans 14 residues. The origin of this receptor is a woman at least 80 years old with active COVID-19. V usage is TRBV23-1 and J usage is TRBJ1-6; 7 bases map to TRBD1. TRBV23-1 counts as an open reading frame of uncertain function. Sequencing was done on a sample of peripheral blood. The CDR3 spells CASSSRGDNSPLHF. CDR3 DNA sequence: TGCGCCAGCAGCTCCAGGGGGGATAATTCACCCCTCCACTTT.